This TCR beta chain was captured in a study of blood T cell repertoires in COVID-19. The protocol was immunoSEQ multiplex PCR, while the TCRdb copy is restricted to in-frame clones and leaves out a portion. This table holds approximately 210,000 clones, around four fifths found once. J lost 7 bases, V lost 0 bases, and 12 bases had no gene match. Germline V gives CDR1 LNHNV, CDR2 YYDKDF (reference sequence). The length of the CDR3 is 17 residues. The chain joins TRBV15 to TRBJ1-5; 7 nucleotides match TRBD1. This TCR derives from a human donor in a cohort sampled during active COVID-19. Material: peripheral blood. CDR3 sequence (DNA): TGTGCCACCAGCAGAGATGGGACAACAGGGGAAGGACAGCCCCAGCATTTT. Its translation is CATSRDGTTGEGQPQHF.